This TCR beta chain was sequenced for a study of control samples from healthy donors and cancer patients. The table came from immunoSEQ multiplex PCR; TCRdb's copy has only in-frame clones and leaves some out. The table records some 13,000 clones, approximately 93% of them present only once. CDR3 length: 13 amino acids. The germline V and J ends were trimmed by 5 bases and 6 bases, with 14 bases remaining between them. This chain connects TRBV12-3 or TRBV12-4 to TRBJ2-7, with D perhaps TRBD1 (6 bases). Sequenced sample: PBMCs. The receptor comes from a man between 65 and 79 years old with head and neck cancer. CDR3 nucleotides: TGTGCCAGCAGTCCCCGGCAGGGGATCGAGCAGTACTTC. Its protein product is CASSPRQGIEQYF.